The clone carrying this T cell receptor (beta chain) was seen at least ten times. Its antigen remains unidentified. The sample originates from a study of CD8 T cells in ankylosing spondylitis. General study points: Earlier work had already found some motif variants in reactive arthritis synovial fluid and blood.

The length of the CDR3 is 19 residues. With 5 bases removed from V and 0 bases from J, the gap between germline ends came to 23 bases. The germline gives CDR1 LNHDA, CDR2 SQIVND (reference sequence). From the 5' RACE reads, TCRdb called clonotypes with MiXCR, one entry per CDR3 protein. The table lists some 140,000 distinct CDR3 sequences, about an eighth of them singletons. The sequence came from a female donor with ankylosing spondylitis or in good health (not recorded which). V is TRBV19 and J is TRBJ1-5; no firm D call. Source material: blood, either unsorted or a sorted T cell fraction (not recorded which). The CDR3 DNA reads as TGTGCCAGTAGTCTAAGTAACGGTATGGGCGCCTATAGCAATCAGCCCCAGCATTTT. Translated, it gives CASSLSNGMGAYSNQPQHF.